This T cell receptor (beta chain) was retrieved from a study of cytomegalovirus exposure and HLA in healthy donors. As for the study in general: Per a later analysis, the roughly 670 first-cohort and 120 or so validation repertoires shared one platform. The study, taken as a whole, reports: The authors enumerated over 150 TCR beta chains as linked to cytomegalovirus. According to a subsequent analysis, TCR clusters from the first cohort were inclined to appear together in the 130 or so validation repertoires. Using the classifier, cytomegalovirus status was reportedly diagnosed with high specificity and sensitivity.

The CDR3 loop spans 14 amino acids. CDR1 and CDR2 from the germline V gene are SQVTM and ANQGSEA. The V end was cut by 5 bases, the J end by 5 bases, with 17 bases between. Comments on this clone: Antigen unknown.

The repertoire was sequenced with immunoSEQ multiplex PCR; TCRdb's copy has only in-frame clones and lacks some. The sample comprises more than 95,000 clones, about 83% of which are singletons, and roughly 5.3% rests with the top ten. V gene TRBV29-1 combines with J gene TRBJ2-3; D possibly corresponds to TRBD1 (6 bases). The sample taken for sequencing was PBMCs. The sequence came from a young man in good health and CMV-seronegative. The CDR3 loop reads CSVRKQGLEDTQYF. DNA for the CDR3: TGCAGCGTTAGAAAACAGGGTTTGGAAGATACGCAGTATTTT.